Shown below are 29 T cell receptor beta chains from a single sample sequenced in a study of vaccination effects on CD4 cells after COVID-19. The method was immunoSEQ multiplex PCR; TCRdb's version includes in-frame clones alone and lacks a portion of them. Among tens of thousands of clones listed, more than 75% were seen once. Culture proceeded for under twelve days, and CD4+ T cells were then isolated. Their antigen targets remain unknown. The sequences come from CD4+ T cells from PBMCs cultured without peptide, collected before COVID-19 vaccination. Source of these receptors: a human donor who had a prior SARS-CoV-2 infection.

The rearrangement uses TRBV6-5 and TRBJ2-3, with D possibly TRBD2 on 5 matching bases. The CDR3 consists of 12 residues. CDR1 is MNHEY and CDR2 is SVGAGI in the germline V gene. V lost 3 bases, J lost 8 bases, and 9 bases lay in between. CDR3 coding DNA: TGTGCCAGCAGTTATCCGGGGAGTACGCAGTATTTT. Amino acid sequence: CASSYPGSTQYF.

V is TRBV7-9 and J is TRBJ2-3; TRBD2 agrees at 13 bases. CDR1 is SEHNR and CDR2 is FQNEAQ in the germline V gene (reference sequence). The CDR3 has 15 amino acids. The V and J ends lost 3 bases and 7 bases, in that order; junction bases with no gene match: 4. CDR3 DNA: TGTGCCAGCAGCTTGGGACTAGCGGGGACAAATACGCAGTATTTT. Residues: CASSLGLAGTNTQYF.

The rearrangement links TRBV20-1 to TRBJ2-5; the match to TRBD2 covers 7 bases. The germline CDR1 and CDR2 sequences are DFQATT and SNEGSKA (reference sequence). The CDR3 sequence is 16 residues long. J lost 1 base, V lost 3 bases, and 11 bases had no gene match. For the CDR3, the DNA is TGCAGTGCTAGTTACAGGCTAGCGGCGGCCCAAGAGACCCAGTACTTC. Its protein is CSASYRLAAAQETQYF.

This clone was found a few times. The chain uses TRBV20-1 and TRBJ2-5; 8 nucleotides line up with TRBD2. V lost 6 bases, J lost 8 bases, and 14 bases stayed unmatched. Per germline, CDR1 DFQATT and CDR2 SNEGSKA (reference sequence). The CDR3 loop spans 14 amino acids. The DNA for the CDR3 is TGCAGTGCAAGTCCCCGGGGGGGCCCAGTTACCCAGTACTTC. Translation: CSASPRGGPVTQYF.

Here the CDR3 DNA reads TGTGCCACCAGCAGAGATCCCAGGAATTCACCCCTCCACTTT. It encodes CATSRDPRNSPLHF. V usage is TRBV15 and J usage is TRBJ1-6; no definite D call. From germline, CDR1 is LNHNV and CDR2 YYDKDF (reference sequence). This CDR3 region has 14 residues. Trimming took off 0 bases at V and 7 bases at J, with 7 bases between the two ends.

The table lists this clone with a count of one. The rearrangement joins TRBV5-6 to TRBJ1-2; TRBD1 matches at 9 bases. This CDR3 region has 16 residues. The V segment lost 4 bases and the J segment 3 bases; nucleotides outside the gene matches: 10. Germline CDR1 reads SGHDT; CDR2 reads YYEEEE. The CDR3 bases are TGTGCCAGCAGCCGGCCAACAGGGGGCGCAGACTATGGCTACACCTTC. Its translation is CASSRPTGGADYGYTF.

This chain links TRBV10-3 with TRBJ1-3, with TRBD1 as a possible D gene (6 bases). The CDR3 loop spans 18 amino acids. CDR1 and CDR2 from the germline V gene are ENHRY and SYGVKD. V was pared by 1 base and J by 0 bases, with 16 bases between. The CDR3 coding sequence is TGTGCCATCAGTGAGTTCAGACAGGATGATAGCTCTGGAAACACCATATATTTT. This gives the protein CAISEFRQDDSSGNTIYF.

This rearrangement joins TRBV20-1 to TRBJ2-1; D gene uncertain. In germline, CDR1 is DFQATT, CDR2 SNEGSKA (reference sequence). Between the trimmed V and J ends, which lost 1 base and 3 bases, there was a span of 1 base. This CDR3 has 11 amino acids. Here the CDR3 reads CSARGYNEQFF. The CDR3 nucleotides read TGCAGTGCTAGAGGCTACAATGAGCAGTTCTTC.

The chain couples TRBV10-3 to TRBJ2-5; 9 bases align to TRBD2. The J segment lost 4 bases and the V segment lost 4 bases, leaving 10 bases of the junction unmatched. The CDR3 is 16 amino acids. Germline values: CDR1 ENHRY, CDR2 SYGVKD. The CDR3 DNA is TGTGCCATCAGTGGGCTAGCGGGATCGGGGCCAGAGACCCAGTACTTC. Amino acids: CAISGLAGSGPETQYF.

V usage is TRBV12-3 or TRBV12-4 and J usage is TRBJ1-2, with unresolved D. V lost 2 bases and J lost 5, with 9 bases in between. The CDR3 totals 13 residues. CDR3 sequence reads: CASSLLWVYGYTF. The CDR3 DNA reads as TGTGCCAGCAGTTTATTGTGGGTTTATGGCTACACCTTC.

V is TRBV5-4 and J is TRBJ2-5; D is unclear. V dropped 3 bases and J dropped 5 bases, with 5 bases sitting between them. Germline lookup yields CDR1 SGHNT and CDR2 YYREEE (reference sequence). This CDR3 region has 11 residues. CDR3 sequence reads: CASSSGETQYF. The CDR3 coding sequence is TGTGCCAGCAGCTCCGGGGAGACCCAGTACTTC.

The chain uses TRBV3-1 (or the pseudogene TRBV3-2) and TRBJ2-3; D may match TRBD1 or TRBD2 (5 bases each). The germline V and J ends were trimmed by 3 bases and 2 bases, with 18 bases remaining between them. CDR3 size: 17 residues. Germline CDR1 LGHDT, CDR2 YNNKEL (reference sequence). The DNA of the CDR3 is TGTGCCAGCAGCCAGTCCCTGGGGGTGACGACCACAGATACGCAGTATTTT. Encoded protein: CASSQSLGVTTTDTQYF.

This chain connects TRBV5-4 to TRBJ2-1, with D perhaps TRBD2 (5 bases). The CDR3 contains 15 residues. Trimming stripped 5 bases from V and 0 bases from J, with 12 bases between. In germline, CDR1 is SGHNT, CDR2 YYREEE (reference sequence). This chain's CDR3 is CASSGGTNSYNEQFF. CDR3 coding DNA: TGTGCCAGCAGTGGAGGAACCAACTCCTACAATGAGCAGTTCTTC.

V is TRBV18 and J is TRBJ2-7, with no clear D. The CDR3 sequence is 13 residues long. Germline V lookup: CDR1 KGHSH, CDR2 LQKENI. The V end was cut by 6 bases, the J end by 3 bases, with 12 bases between. The DNA of the CDR3 is TGTGCCAGCTCCTACGCTGGAGTCTACGAGCAGTACTTC. Its translation is CASSYAGVYEQYF.

This clone has just a few counts. The gene calls are TRBV6-5 and TRBJ2-3; D is ambiguous. Trimming shortened V by 4 bases and J by 1 base, and 6 bases separated the two germline ends. The length of the CDR3 is 13 residues. The germline V gene has CDR1 MNHEY and CDR2 SVGAGI. Here the CDR3 DNA reads TGTGCCAGCAGTTCCGACGGCACAGATACGCAGTATTTT. Its translation is CASSSDGTDTQYF.

CDR3 region: CAISELQGGNEKLFF. The CDR3 DNA sequence: TGTGCCATCAGTGAGCTACAGGGGGGTAATGAAAAACTGTTTTTT. This chain connects TRBV10-3 to TRBJ1-4; TRBD1 agrees at 8 bases. V gave up 2 bases and J gave up 4 bases; unmatched junction bases: 3. This CDR3 is built from 15 residues. Germline V gives CDR1 ENHRY, CDR2 SYGVKD.

This clone was seen once. The J gene is TRBJ2-7, the V gene TRBV27; tentatively, D is TRBD1 or TRBD2 (5 bases each). The V gene's germline CDR1 is MNHEY and CDR2 SMNVEV (reference sequence). This CDR3 has 14 residues. The V and J ends lost 4 bases and 1 base respectively, with 11 bases between them. The CDR3 coding sequence is TGTGCCAGCAGTTCCCCGGGACGATCCTACGAGCAGTACTTC. Its translation: CASSSPGRSYEQYF.

This clone was seen more than once but under ten times. The chain has TRBV6-5 and TRBJ1-2, with 10 bases aligning to TRBD1. V lost 2 bases and J lost 8; bases outside the gene matches: 5. Per the germline V gene, CDR1 is MNHEY and CDR2 is SVGAGI. The CDR3 covers 14 residues. The CDR3 DNA reads as TGTGCCAGCAGTTACCAAGGACAGGGGGAAGGCTACACCTTC. Encoded protein: CASSYQGQGEGYTF.

The V call is TRBV9, the J call TRBJ2-5; D gene uncertain. This CDR3 is 15 amino acids long. CDR1 SGDLS and CDR2 YYNGEE come from the germline V gene. Trimming cost V 0 bases and J 0 bases, with 9 bases left between them. The CDR3: CASSVDGHYQETQYF. CDR3 nucleotide sequence: TGTGCCAGCAGCGTAGACGGCCATTACCAAGAGACCCAGTACTTC.

About this clone itself: One end of the junction varies from germline; a read error may be responsible. The rearrangement links TRBV7-2 to TRBJ1-2, with D possibly being TRBD1 (6 bases). CDR1 and CDR2 (germline): SGHTA, FQGNSA. The CDR3 sequence is 13 residues long. CDR3 residues: CASSLGGPVAWVF. In DNA, the CDR3 is TGTGCCAGCAGCTTAGGGGGGCCCGTCGCCTGGGTCTTC.

This chain uses TRBV4-3 with TRBJ1-2; D is ambiguous. There are 13 residues in the CDR3. V gave up 1 base and J gave up 3 bases, with 6 bases separating them. The germline V gene has CDR1 LGHNA and CDR2 YSLEER. In DNA form, the CDR3 reads TGCGCCAGCAGCCAAGGGTCGGACTATGGCTACACCTTC. Its protein is CASSQGSDYGYTF.

The gene calls are TRBV11-1 and TRBJ2-7; 8 bases are shared with TRBD1. Germline V gene data show CDR1 as SGHAT and CDR2 as FQDESV (reference sequence). The CDR3 is 16 residues long. With V trimmed by 5 bases and J by 0 bases, 9 bases remained unmatched. The CDR3 loop is CASSATRGQGSYEQYF. The CDR3 DNA sequence: TGTGCCAGCAGCGCCACCCGCGGACAGGGCTCCTACGAGCAGTACTTC.

In the case of this clone: The junction and the germline gene differ at one end; a read error may be behind it. The rearrangement uses TRBV5-6 and TRBJ2-5; weak D call: TRBD2 (5 bases). Germline loops: CDR1 SGHDT, CDR2 YYEEEE. The length of the CDR3 is 13 residues. The CDR3 nucleotides are TGTGCCAGCAGGCTGGAGACACCCGGGGATAGGGACTTC. Protein product: CASRLETPGDRDF.

The table lists this clone with a count of one. This chain connects TRBV5-4 to TRBJ2-3, with D possibly matching TRBD2 (6 bases). CDR3 length: 15 amino acids. Deletions cut 3 bases from V and 1 base from J, with 12 bases between. CDR1 is SGHNT, CDR2 YYREEE, per germline (reference sequence). CDR3 in DNA: TGTGCCAGCAGCTGGGGGTCGGGGGGCACAGATACGCAGTATTTT. Its protein product is CASSWGSGGTDTQYF.

V gene TRBV19 combines with J gene TRBJ1-2; no definite D call. In germline, CDR1 is LNHDA, CDR2 SQIVND (reference sequence). Trimming cost V 6 bases and J 4 bases, with 18 bases left between them. The CDR3 loop spans 15 amino acids. The CDR3 region has the DNA TGTGCCAGTAGAGATTCCCCCAGCCGGGGCTATGGCTACACCTTC. Amino acid sequence: CASRDSPSRGYGYTF.

This rearrangement joins TRBV12-3 or TRBV12-4 to TRBJ1-2; 8 positions agree with TRBD1. The CDR3 totals 11 residues. The V and J ends lost 3 bases and 14 bases, in that order; junction bases with no gene match: 5. This CDR3 is CASSLGQAETF. DNA of the CDR3: TGTGCCAGCAGTTTGGGACAGGCTGAGACCTTC.

The chain uses TRBV5-1 and TRBJ2-7, with 7 bases lining up with TRBD1. The CDR3 is 14 amino acids. Per the germline V gene, CDR1 is SGHRS and CDR2 is YFSETQ. The junction had 3 bases not matched to a gene; V was cut back by 0 bases and J by 3 bases. CDR3 sequence: CASSLAGTDYEQYF. CDR3 nucleotides: TGCGCCAGCAGCTTGGCCGGGACAGACTACGAGCAGTACTTC.

This clone was found a few times. This rearrangement joins TRBV30 to TRBJ1-6, with no clear D. The CDR3 loop spans 16 amino acids. Trimming shortened V by 0 bases and J by 0 bases, and 9 bases separated the two germline ends. Looked up from germline, CDR1 is GTSNPN and CDR2 is SVGIG (reference sequence). The CDR3 coding sequence is TGTGCCTGGAGTGTCTCGGGAGCCTCCTATAATTCACCCCTCCACTTT. Translated, it gives CAWSVSGASYNSPLHF.

The chain has TRBV18 and TRBJ2-3, with D unresolved. This CDR3 contains 15 residues. Trimming stripped 6 bases from V and 0 bases from J, with 13 bases between. Germline CDR1 is KGHSH and CDR2 is LQKENI. CDR3 bases: TGTGCCAGCTCCCCTTCACAACCTAGCACAGATACGCAGTATTTT. Protein sequence: CASSPSQPSTDTQYF. The variable domain in full, completed from reference TRBV18 and TRBJ2-3, reads NAGVMQNPRHLVRRRGQEARLRCSPMKGHSHVYWYRQLPEEGLKFMVYLQKENIIDESGMPKERFSAEFPKEGPSILRIQQVVRGDSAAYFCASSPSQPSTDTQYFGPGTRLTVL.